What follows are 5 T cell receptor beta chains derived from one specimen sequenced in a study of blood T cell repertoires in COVID-19. The table came from immunoSEQ multiplex PCR; TCRdb's copy has only in-frame clones and leaves some out. The sample lists more than 35,000 clones, about four fifths occurring once. The specimen was peripheral blood. The origin of the receptors is a woman of 80 years or more with acute or convalescent COVID-19.

This chain links TRBV6-6 with TRBJ2-7, with no clear D. This CDR3 has 13 amino acids. The germline V and J ends were trimmed by 6 bases and 6 bases, with 15 bases remaining between them. CDR1 and CDR2 from the germline V gene are MNHNY and SVGAGI (reference sequence). CDR3 DNA sequence: TGTGCCAGCAGACCCCTTCTACCCTCCGAGCAGTACTTC. It is translated as CASRPLLPSEQYF.

The J gene is TRBJ2-3, the V gene TRBV11-2, with TRBD1 as a possible D gene (6 bases). This CDR3 has 13 amino acids. V lost 2 bases and J lost 7, with 10 bases in between. Germline CDR1 is SGHAT and CDR2 is FQNNGV. The CDR3 bases are TGTGCCAGCAGCTTACTAGGGGGATATACGCAGTATTTT. Translating it yields CASSLLGGYTQYF.

The chain recombines TRBV19 with TRBJ1-2; no clear D. The V end was cut by 3 bases, the J end by 8 bases, with 10 bases between. The CDR3 spans 12 residues. Germline lookup yields CDR1 LNHDA and CDR2 SQIVND (reference sequence). The CDR3 loop reads CASSIYKEGYTF. As DNA, the CDR3 is TGTGCCAGTAGTATCTATAAAGAAGGCTACACCTTC.

The genes are TRBV3-1 (or the pseudogene TRBV3-2) and TRBJ1-6; D remains ambiguous. Looked up from germline, CDR1 is LGHDT and CDR2 is YNNKEL (reference sequence). The CDR3 consists of 12 residues. Trimming cost V 0 bases and J 10 bases, with 4 bases left between them. The CDR3 sequence: CASSQDSSPLHF. In DNA form, the CDR3 reads TGTGCCAGCAGCCAAGACTCCTCACCCCTCCACTTT.

The chain joins TRBV3-1 (or the pseudogene TRBV3-2) to TRBJ2-5, with TRBD1 matching 8 bases. The CDR3 runs to 15 residues. With V trimmed by 0 bases and J by 7 bases, 7 bases remained unmatched. The germline V gene has CDR1 LGHDT and CDR2 YNNKEL (reference sequence). The CDR3 DNA is TGTGCCAGCAGCCAAGATGGCCAGGGGGCTTGGACCCAGTACTTC. Its protein product is CASSQDGQGAWTQYF.